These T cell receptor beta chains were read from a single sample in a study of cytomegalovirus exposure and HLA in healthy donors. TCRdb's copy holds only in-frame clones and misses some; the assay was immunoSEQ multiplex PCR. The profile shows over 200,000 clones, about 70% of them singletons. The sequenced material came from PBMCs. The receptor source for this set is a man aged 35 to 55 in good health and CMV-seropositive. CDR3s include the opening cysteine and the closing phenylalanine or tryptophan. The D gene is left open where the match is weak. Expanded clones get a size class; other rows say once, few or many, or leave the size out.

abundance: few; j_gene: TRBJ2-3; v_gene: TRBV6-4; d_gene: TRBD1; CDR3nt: TGTGCCAGCAGTCATCAGGGGGCGAGCACAGATACGCAGTATTTT; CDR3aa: CASSHQGASTDTQYF
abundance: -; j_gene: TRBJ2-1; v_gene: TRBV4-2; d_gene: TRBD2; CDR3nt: TGTGCCAGCAGCCAAGATAAGGAAGCGGGGGCCTACAATGAGCAGTTCTTC; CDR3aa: CASSQDKEAGAYNEQFF
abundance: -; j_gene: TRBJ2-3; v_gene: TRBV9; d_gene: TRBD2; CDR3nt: TGTGCCAGCAGCGTAGGAAGGGGACTAGTCACAGATACGCAGTATTTT; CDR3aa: CASSVGRGLVTDTQYF
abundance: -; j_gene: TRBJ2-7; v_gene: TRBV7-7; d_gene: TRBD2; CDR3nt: TGTGCCAGCAGCCCCCGGGAGGGATACGAGCAGTACTTC; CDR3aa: CASSPREGYEQYF
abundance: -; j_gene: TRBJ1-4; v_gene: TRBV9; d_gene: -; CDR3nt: TGTGCCAGCAGTCTTAGGACAGATGAAAAACTGTTTTTT; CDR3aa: CASSLRTDEKLFF
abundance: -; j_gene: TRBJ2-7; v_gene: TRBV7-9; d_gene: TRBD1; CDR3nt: TGTTCCAGCAGCCAGGGGGCTTACGAGCAGTACTTC; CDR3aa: CSSSQGAYEQYF
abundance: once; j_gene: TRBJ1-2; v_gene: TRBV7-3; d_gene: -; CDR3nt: TGTGCCAGCACATCCTCAGTCGGGGAACAAGGAGGCTACACCTTC; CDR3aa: CASTSSVGEQGGYTF
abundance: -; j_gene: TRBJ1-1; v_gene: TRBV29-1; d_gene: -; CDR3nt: TGCAGCGCCCAGGGGCAAGCGAGTACTGAAGCTTTCTTT; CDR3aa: CSAQGQASTEAFF
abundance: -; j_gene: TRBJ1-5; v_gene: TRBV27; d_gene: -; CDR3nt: TGTGCCAGCAGGGCAGACACCAATCAGCCCCAGCATTTT; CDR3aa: CASRADTNQPQHF
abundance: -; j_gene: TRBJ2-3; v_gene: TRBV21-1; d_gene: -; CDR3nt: TGTGGACAAACTAGCGGGGGCGAAGATACGCAGTATTTT; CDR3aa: CGQTSGGEDTQYF
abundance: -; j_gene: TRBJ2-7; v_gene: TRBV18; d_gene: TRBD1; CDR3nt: TGTGCCAGCTCCGACAGGGGCTACGAGCAGTACTTC; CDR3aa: CASSDRGYEQYF
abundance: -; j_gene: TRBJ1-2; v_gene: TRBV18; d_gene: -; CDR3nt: TGTGCCAGCTCACCCGACACAGGGTATGGCTACACCTTC; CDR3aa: CASSPDTGYGYTF
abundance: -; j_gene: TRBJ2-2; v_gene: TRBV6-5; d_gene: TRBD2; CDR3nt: TGTGCCAGCTGTGCTAGCGGGGGGACCGGGGAGCTGTTTTTT; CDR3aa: CASCASGGTGELFF
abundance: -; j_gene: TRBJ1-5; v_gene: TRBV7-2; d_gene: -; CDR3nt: TGTGCCAGCAGCTCCGCCGGGTATAGCAATCAGCCCCAGCATTTT; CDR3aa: CASSSAGYSNQPQHF
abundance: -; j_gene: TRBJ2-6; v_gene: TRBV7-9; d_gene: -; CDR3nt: TGTTCCAGCAGGACTATTAGGGATGGCTCAAGGGCCAACGTCCTGACTTTC; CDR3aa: CSSRTIRDGSRANVLTF
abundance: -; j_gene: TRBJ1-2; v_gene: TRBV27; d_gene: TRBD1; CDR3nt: TGTGCCAGCAGTTGGGATTCCGGGACAGGGGGCTCTGGCTACACCTTC; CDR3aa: CASSWDSGTGGSGYTF
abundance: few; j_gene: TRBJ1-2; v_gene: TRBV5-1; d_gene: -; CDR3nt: TGCGCCAGCAGCTTGGGGGACTCCAACTATGGCTACACCTTC; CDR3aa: CASSLGDSNYGYTF
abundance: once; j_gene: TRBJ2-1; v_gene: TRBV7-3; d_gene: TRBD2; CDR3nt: TGTGCCAGCAGCTTGGTGACTAGCGGGGGGAAGAATGAGCAGTTCTTC; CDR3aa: CASSLVTSGGKNEQFF
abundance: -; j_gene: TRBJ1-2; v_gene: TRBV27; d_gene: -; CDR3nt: TGTGCCAGCACCCTAAGGGGGGGATACCAAGGCTATGGCTACACCTTC; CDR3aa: CASTLRGGYQGYGYTF
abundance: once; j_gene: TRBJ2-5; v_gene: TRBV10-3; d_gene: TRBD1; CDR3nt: TGTGCCATCAGTGAGGACAGGGCCCAAGGGACCCAGTACTTC; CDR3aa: CAISEDRAQGTQYF
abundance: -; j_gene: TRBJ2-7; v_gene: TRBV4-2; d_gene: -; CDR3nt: TGTGCCAGCAGCCAAGACGTAGCCTACGAGCAGTACTTC; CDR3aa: CASSQDVAYEQYF
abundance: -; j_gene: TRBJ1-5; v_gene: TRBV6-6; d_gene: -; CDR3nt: TGTGCCAGCAGTTTCATAATCGGGGGGATAAATCAGCCCCAGCATTTT; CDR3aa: CASSFIIGGINQPQHF
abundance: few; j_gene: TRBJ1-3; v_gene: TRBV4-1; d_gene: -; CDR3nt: TGCGCCAGCAGCCAAGATATGAGAGGAACAGGAAACACCATATATTTT; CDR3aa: CASSQDMRGTGNTIYF
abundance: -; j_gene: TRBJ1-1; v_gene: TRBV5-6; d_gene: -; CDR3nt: TGTGCCAGCAGCTCAGGGAGGGTTACTGAAGCTTTCTTT; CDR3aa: CASSSGRVTEAFF
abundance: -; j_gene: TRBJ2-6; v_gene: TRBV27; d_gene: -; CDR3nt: TGTGCCAGCAGTTCCCTAGGACAAAAGGCCAACGTCCTGACTTTC; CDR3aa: CASSSLGQKANVLTF
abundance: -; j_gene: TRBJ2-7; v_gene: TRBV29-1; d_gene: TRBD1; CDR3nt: TGCAGCGTTGTGAGCGGGACAGGGTCCTACGAGCAGTACTTC; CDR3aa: CSVVSGTGSYEQYF
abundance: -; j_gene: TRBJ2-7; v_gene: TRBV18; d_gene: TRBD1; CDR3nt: TGTGCCAGCTCTTCCGGGACAGGGGTCTACGAGCAGTACTTC; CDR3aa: CASSSGTGVYEQYF
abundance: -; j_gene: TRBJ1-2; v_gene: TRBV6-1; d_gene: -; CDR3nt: TGTGCCAGCAGTCCCCTGGGGGCCCTCTCGGCTGGCTACACCTTC; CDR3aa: CASSPLGALSAGYTF
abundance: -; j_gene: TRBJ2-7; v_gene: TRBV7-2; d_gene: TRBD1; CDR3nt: TGTGCCAGCAGCTCCTGGACAGGGGCTAATTACGAGCAGTACTTC; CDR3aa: CASSSWTGANYEQYF
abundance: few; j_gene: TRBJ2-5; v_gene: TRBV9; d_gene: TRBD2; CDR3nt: TGTGCCAGCAGCCCGACTAGCGGGGGAGAAGAGACCCAGTACTTC; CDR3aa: CASSPTSGGEETQYF
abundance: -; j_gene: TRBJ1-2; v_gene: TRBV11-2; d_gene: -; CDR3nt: TGTGCCAGCAGCTTGAGCGGAAACTATGGCTACACCTTC; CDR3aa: CASSLSGNYGYTF
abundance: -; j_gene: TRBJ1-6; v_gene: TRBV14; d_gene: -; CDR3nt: TGTGCCAGCAGCCAAGTCTCCGGTAGCAATTCACCCCTCCACTTT; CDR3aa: CASSQVSGSNSPLHF
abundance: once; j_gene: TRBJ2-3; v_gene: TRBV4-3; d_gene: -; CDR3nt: TGCGCCAGCAGCCAAGACAGCAGGGTTGTTACGACAGATACGCAGTATTTT; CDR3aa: CASSQDSRVVTTDTQYF
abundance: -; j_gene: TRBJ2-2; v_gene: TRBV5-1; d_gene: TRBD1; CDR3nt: TGCGCCAGCAGCTTTGACAAGGGACAGGGACACACCGGGGAGCTGTTTTTT; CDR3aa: CASSFDKGQGHTGELFF
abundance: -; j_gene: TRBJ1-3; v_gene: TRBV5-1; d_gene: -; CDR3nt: TGCGCCAGCAGCTTGGGGGGGCCGGGAAACACCATATATTTT; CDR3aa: CASSLGGPGNTIYF
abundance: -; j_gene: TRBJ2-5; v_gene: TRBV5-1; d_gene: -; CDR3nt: TGCGCCAGCAGCTTGGATTCGGAGACCCAGTACTTC; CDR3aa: CASSLDSETQYF
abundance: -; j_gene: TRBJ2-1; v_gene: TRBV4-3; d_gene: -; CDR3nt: TGCGCCAGCAGCCAAGTTTACGGGGGCTACAATGAGCAGTTCTTC; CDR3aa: CASSQVYGGYNEQFF
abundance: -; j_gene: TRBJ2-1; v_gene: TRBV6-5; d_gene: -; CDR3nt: TGTGCCAGCAGTGGCCAGGGGATCAACGAGCAGTTCTTC; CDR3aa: CASSGQGINEQFF
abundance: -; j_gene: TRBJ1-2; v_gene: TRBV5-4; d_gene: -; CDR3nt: TGTGCCAGCAGTTTCGTTTCCGGGGAGGACTATGGCTACACCTTC; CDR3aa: CASSFVSGEDYGYTF
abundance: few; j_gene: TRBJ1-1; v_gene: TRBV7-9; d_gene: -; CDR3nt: TGTTCCAGCAGCCGAGGGCAGAATGAAGCTTTCTTT; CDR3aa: CSSSRGQNEAFF
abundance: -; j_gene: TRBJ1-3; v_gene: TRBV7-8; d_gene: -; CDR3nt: TGTGCCAGCAGCGCGAACAGGAACTCTGGAAACACCATATATTTT; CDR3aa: CASSANRNSGNTIYF
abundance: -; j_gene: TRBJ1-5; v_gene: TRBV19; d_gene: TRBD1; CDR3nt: TGTGCCAGCACCAACAGGGGTAACCAGCCCCAGCATTTT; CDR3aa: CASTNRGNQPQHF
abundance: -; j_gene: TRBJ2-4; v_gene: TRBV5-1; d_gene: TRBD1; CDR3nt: TGCGCCAGCAGCTTAGACAGGGGATTCCCCATAGCCAAAAACATTCAGTACTTC; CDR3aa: CASSLDRGFPIAKNIQYF
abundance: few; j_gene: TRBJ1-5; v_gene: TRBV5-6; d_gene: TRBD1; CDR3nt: TGTGCCAGCAGCGACTCCGGGACAGGGTGGGATCAGCCCCAGCATTTT; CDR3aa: CASSDSGTGWDQPQHF
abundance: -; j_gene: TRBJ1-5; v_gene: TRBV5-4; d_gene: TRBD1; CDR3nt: TGTGCCAGCAGCCAAGAGGGACAGAAGCATTTT; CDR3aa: CASSQEGQKHF